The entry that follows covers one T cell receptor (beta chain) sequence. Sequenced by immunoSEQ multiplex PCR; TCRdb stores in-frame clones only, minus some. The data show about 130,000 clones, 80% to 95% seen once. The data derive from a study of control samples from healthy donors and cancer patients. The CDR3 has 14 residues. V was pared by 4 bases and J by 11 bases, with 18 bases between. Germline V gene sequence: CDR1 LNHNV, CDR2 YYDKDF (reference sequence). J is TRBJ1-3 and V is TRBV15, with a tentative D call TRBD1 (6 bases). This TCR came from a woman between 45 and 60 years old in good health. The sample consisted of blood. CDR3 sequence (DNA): TGTGCCACCAGCACACGAGAGACAGGTGTTGCCATATATTTT. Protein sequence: CATSTRETGVAIYF.